The 8 T cell receptor beta chains listed next were all sequenced from one sample in a study of T cell repertoires in cytomegalovirus infection. One entry per CDR3 protein results from TCRdb running MiXCR on the reads. In the table there are about 230,000 distinct CDR3 sequences, 22% of which are singletons. Source material: CD8+ T cells from PBMCs. These receptors were taken from a human donor in good health (CMV status not recorded). Some clones in this sample may be carry-over from other donors' samples.

This clonotype was observed a few times. The chain employs TRBV12-3 or TRBV12-4 and TRBJ2-5, with 11 positions matching TRBD2. The CDR3 length is 17 residues. J gave up 2 bases and V 5 bases, and 10 bases lay outside the gene matches. CDR3 sequence: CASSPPGSGGAQETQYF. The CDR3 nucleotides read TGTGCCAGCAGTCCCCCGGGTAGCGGGGGGGCGCAAGAGACCCAGTACTTC.

This clonotype was observed many times. This rearrangement joins TRBV12-3 or TRBV12-4 to TRBJ2-5; D not resolved. The CDR3 runs 12 residues. Trimming pared 5 bases from V and 2 bases from J, leaving 6 bases between. CDR3 in amino acids: CASSPEQETQYF. The CDR3 DNA reads TGTGCCAGCAGTCCAGAACAAGAGACCCAGTACTTC.

The table lists this clonotype with a few counts. This chain joins TRBV7-9 and TRBJ2-7; weak D call: TRBD1 (5 bases). Germline loops: CDR1 SEHNR, CDR2 FQNEAQ (reference sequence). This CDR3 is built from 14 residues. V shed 4 bases and J shed 2 bases, with 12 bases lying between them. As DNA, the CDR3 is TGTGCCAGCAGCTACCGACAGTCGCCCTACGAGCAGTACTTC. This encodes CASSYRQSPYEQYF.

This clonotype was counted between two and nine times. The genes are TRBV7-8 and TRBJ2-1; D unresolved. The germline CDR1 and CDR2 sequences are SGHVS and FQNEAQ. Between the trimmed V and J ends, which lost 1 base and 4 bases, there was a span of 8 bases. This CDR3 comprises 14 residues. CDR3 in DNA: TGTGCCAGCAGCTTAGACTTGGGTTACAATGAGCAGTTCTTC. Translation: CASSLDLGYNEQFF.

This clonotype was detected a few times. The V gene is TRBV2, the J gene TRBJ2-5; D is ambiguous. The CDR3 covers 14 residues. CDR1 is SNHLY and CDR2 is FYNNEI in the germline V gene. V lost 2 bases to trimming and J lost 0 bases, with 7 bases between them. The CDR3, as DNA: TGTGCCAGCAGTGAAAACATCAACCAAGAGACCCAGTACTTC. Translating gives CASSENINQETQYF.

J is TRBJ2-2 and V is TRBV24-1; D gene unclear. Germline CDR1 and CDR2: KGHDR and SFDVKD. The CDR3 is 14 amino acids. The V end lost 2 bases, the J end lost 3 bases, and 6 bases lay between the germline ends. CDR3 DNA: TGTGCCACCAGTGATTGGCTACACACCGGGGAGCTGTTTTTT. Protein sequence: CATSDWLHTGELFF.

This clonotype was found many times. The chain joins TRBV20-1 to TRBJ1-4; D call uncertain. The CDR3 sequence is 13 residues long. Per the germline V gene, CDR1 is DFQATT and CDR2 is SNEGSKA (reference sequence). Trimming removed 1 base from V and 8 bases from J, with 11 bases in between. Written as DNA, the CDR3 is TGCAGTGCTAGAGTCCCTTTAAGGGAAAAACTGTTTTTT. It specifies CSARVPLREKLFF.

This clonotype was detected only a few times. Sequence at one end of the junction differs from germline and may be a read error. V is TRBV12-3 or TRBV12-4 and J is TRBJ2-5; 7 nucleotides align to TRBD2. The CDR3 sequence is 13 residues long. The CDR3 spells CASSPGGQGTQYF. The CDR3 bases are TGTGCCAGCAGTCCGGGAGGCCAAGGGACCCAGTACTTC.